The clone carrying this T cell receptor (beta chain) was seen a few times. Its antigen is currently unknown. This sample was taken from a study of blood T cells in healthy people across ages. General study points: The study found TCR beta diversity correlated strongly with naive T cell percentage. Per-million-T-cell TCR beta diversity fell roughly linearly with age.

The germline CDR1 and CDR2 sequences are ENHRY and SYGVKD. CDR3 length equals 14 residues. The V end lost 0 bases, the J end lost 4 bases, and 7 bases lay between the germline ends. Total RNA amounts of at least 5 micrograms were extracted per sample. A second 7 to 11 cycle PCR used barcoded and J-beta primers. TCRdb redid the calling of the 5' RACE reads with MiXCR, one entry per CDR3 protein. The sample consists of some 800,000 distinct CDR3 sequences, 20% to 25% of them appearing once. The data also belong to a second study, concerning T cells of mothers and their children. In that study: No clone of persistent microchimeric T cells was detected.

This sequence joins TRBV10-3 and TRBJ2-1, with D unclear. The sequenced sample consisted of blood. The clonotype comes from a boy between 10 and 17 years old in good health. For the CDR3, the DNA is TGTGCCATCAGTGAGTCCAGTCAGTACAATGAGCAGTTCTTC. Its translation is CAISESSQYNEQFF.